This T cell receptor beta chain emerged from a study of early T cells in non-severe SARS-CoV-2 infection. TCRdb fed the 5' RACE reads into MiXCR, producing one record per CDR3 protein. The data contain approximately 50,000 distinct CDR3 sequences, 9.3% of them seen just once; the ten biggest clones take up more than 12%. From germline, CDR1 is SGHTA and CDR2 FQGNSA. Trimming took off 2 bases at V and 8 bases at J, with 12 bases between the two ends. The CDR3 extends over 14 amino acids. This clonotype was recorded many times. The chain is built from TRBV7-2 and TRBJ1-4; maybe TRBD1 (5 bases). The receptor was derived from an adult who was a healthcare worker with PCR-confirmed SARS-CoV-2 infection or an uninfected control (not recorded which). The specimen was whole blood. The chain's CDR3 is CASSLTGEEEKLFF. The CDR3 DNA reads as TGTGCCAGCAGCTTAACGGGGGAAGAGGAAAAACTGTTTTTT. Filled out from reference TRBV7-2 and TRBJ1-4, the complete variable domain reads GAGVSQSPSNKVTEKGKDVELRCDPISGHTALYWYRQSLGQGLEFLIYFQGNSAPDKSGLPSDRFSAERTGGSVSTLTIQRTQQEDSAVYLCASSLTGEEEKLFFGSGTQLSVL.